This TCR beta chain originates from a study of blood T cell repertoires in COVID-19. Study summary: The origin of the acute and convalescent COVID-19 samples was the United States, Italy and Spain.

This CDR3 has 14 amino acids. Germline V gene lookup returns CDR1 MDHEN and CDR2 SYDVKM. Germline trimming cut 6 bases from V and 8 bases from J; bases unmatched to any gene: 12. Under the authors' procedure: Nucleated cell number was recorded as an estimate derived from reference gene primer amplification. This table comes from immunoSEQ multiplex PCR, and its TCRdb copy is limited to in-frame clones, with some not included. V, J and clone size are taken as reported in that table, and D and trimming were inferred from the DNA itself. The top ten clones hold 5.5% to 8% of a sample with about 100,000 clones, roughly 90% of them seen once.

Sequenced material: peripheral blood. The V call is TRBV28, the J call TRBJ1-2, with 7 bases that match TRBD1. The receptor comes from a woman aged 60 to 75 with acute or convalescent COVID-19. CDR3 protein: CASRAVAGGSGYTF. DNA for the CDR3: TGTGCCAGCAGGGCCGTGGCAGGGGGAAGCGGCTACACCTTC.